This TCR beta chain originates from a study of T-cell reconstitution after alpha-beta-depleted transplantation in children. TCRbeta library construction was performed incorporating unique molecular identifiers. TCRdb independently ran MiXCR on the PCR reads; one entry per CDR3 protein. The table includes roughly 52,000 distinct CDR3 sequences, approximately 6.1% detected once. This clonotype appeared many times. Its antigen remains unidentified. Broader study findings: Reported findings indicate that, about two months after transplant, alpha-beta T cells came from several hundred expanded clones, which were derived from non-depleted graft cells.

The source material was PBMCs, mostly from graft donor cells, sampled 60 days after TCRalphabeta/CD19-depleted stem cell transplant. The TCR sequence derives from a female patient between 2 and 10 years old who had a stem cell transplant for aplastic anemia, so the T cells may come from the graft donor.

The CDR3 sequence: CASSPVGGGPDEQFF. CDR3 DNA: TGTGCCAGCAGCCCCGTAGGGGGGGGGCCAGATGAGCAGTTCTTC. V usage is TRBV12-3 or TRBV12-4 and J usage is TRBJ2-1, with a possible D match to TRBD2 (7 bases). V was cut by 6 bases and J by 8 bases, with 20 bases left in between. The CDR3 spans 15 residues.